This T cell receptor delta chain was observed in a study of gamma-delta T cells after stem cell transplantation. This CDR3 region has 20 residues. Germline V gene lookup returns CDR1 GEAIGNYY and CDR2 EKD. With regard to this clone: A much larger clonotype is one base distant, so this may be a read error. The sample contains more than one DNA sequence encoding this CDR3.

TCRdb reprocessed the RT-PCR reads using CATT. Among more than 4,500 delta-chain clones listed, more than 1.5% were seen once. The V gene is TRDV2, the J gene TRDJ2; 12 nucleotides match TRDD3. Input material: gamma-delta T cells. The source of this sequence is a human donor. It is not recorded whose cells these are; they may come from a transplant donor. Here the CDR3 DNA reads TGCGCCTGTGACACCTTACTGGGGGATACAGACCCTGCTTTGACAGCACAACTCTTCTTT. The encoded protein is CACDTLLGDTDPALTAQLFF.